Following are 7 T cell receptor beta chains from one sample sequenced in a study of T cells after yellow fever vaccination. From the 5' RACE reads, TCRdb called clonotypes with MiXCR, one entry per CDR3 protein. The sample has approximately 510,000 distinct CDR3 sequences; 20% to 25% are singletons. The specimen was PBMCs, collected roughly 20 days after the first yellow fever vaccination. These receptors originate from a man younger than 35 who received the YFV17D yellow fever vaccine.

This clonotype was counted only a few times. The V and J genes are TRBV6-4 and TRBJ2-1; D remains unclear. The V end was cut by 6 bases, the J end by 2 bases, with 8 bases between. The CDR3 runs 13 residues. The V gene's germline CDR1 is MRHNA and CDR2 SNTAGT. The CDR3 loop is CASSVVPYNEQFF. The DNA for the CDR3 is TGTGCCAGCAGCGTAGTCCCCTACAATGAGCAGTTCTTC.

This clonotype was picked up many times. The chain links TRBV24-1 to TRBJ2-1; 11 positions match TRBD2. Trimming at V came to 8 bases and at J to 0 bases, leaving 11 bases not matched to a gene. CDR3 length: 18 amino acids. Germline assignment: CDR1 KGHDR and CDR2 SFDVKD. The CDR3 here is CATMGASGGPSSYNEQFF. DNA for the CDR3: TGTGCCACCATGGGGGCTAGCGGGGGGCCCAGCTCCTACAATGAGCAGTTCTTC.

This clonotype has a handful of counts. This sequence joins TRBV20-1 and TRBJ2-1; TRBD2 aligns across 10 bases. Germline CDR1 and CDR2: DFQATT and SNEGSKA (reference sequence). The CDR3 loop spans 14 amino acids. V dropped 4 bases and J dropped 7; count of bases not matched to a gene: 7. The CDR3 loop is CSATEAGGNNEQFF. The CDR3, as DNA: TGCAGTGCTACGGAAGCGGGGGGGAATAATGAGCAGTTCTTC.

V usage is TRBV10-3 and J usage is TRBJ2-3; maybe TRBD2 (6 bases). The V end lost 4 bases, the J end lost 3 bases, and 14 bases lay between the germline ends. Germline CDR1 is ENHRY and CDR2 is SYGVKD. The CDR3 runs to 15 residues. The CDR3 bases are TGTGCCATCAGTGGGGGGGTCTTGTTTACAGATACGCAGTATTTT. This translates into CAISGGVLFTDTQYF.

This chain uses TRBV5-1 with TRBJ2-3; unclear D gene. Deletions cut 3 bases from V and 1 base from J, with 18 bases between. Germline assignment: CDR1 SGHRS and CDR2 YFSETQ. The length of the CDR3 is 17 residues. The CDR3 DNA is TGCGCCAGCAGCTCTTCGACCAGGCGGATTGGCACAGATACGCAGTATTTT. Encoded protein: CASSSSTRRIGTDTQYF.

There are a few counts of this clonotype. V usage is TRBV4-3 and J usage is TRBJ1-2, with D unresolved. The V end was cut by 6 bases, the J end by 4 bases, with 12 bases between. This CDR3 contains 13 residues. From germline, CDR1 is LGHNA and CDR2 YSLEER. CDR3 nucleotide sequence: TGCGCCAGCAGTCCTCTTGCCTCCTATGGCTACACCTTC. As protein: CASSPLASYGYTF.

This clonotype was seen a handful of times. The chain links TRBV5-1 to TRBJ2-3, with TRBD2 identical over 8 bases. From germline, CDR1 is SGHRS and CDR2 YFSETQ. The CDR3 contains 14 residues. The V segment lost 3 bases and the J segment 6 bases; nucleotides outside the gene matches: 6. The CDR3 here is CASSSGSGVDTQYF. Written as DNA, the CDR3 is TGCGCCAGCAGCTCCGGTAGCGGGGTTGATACGCAGTATTTT.